Listed below are T cell receptor beta chains from one sample, sequenced in a study of early T cells in non-severe SARS-CoV-2 infection. In TCRdb, the 5' RACE reads were re-called with MiXCR into one record per CDR3 protein. The sample carries some 120,000 distinct CDR3 sequences, more than 13% recorded once. Sequencing input: whole blood. These TCRs come from an adult who was a healthcare worker with PCR-confirmed SARS-CoV-2 infection or an uninfected control (not recorded which). Each CDR3 is given with its conserved first and last residue. A D gene is named only where the DNA matches it firmly. Size is stated for part of the rows, as once, few or many counts, or as a class when the clone is expanded.

- TRBJ1-3 TRBV3-1 14 - TGTGCCAGCAGCCAAAGAGGCGCCGGAAACACCATATATTTT CASSQRGAGNTIYF
- TRBJ2-7 TRBV18 13 many TGTGCCAGCTCACCCCCCGGCCCCTACGAGCAGTACTTC CASSPPGPYEQYF
- TRBJ1-2 TRBV27 16 many TGTGCCAGCAGTCCCCTGTGGACGGCGGCAGGGTATGGCTACACCTTC CASSPLWTAAGYGYTF
- TRBJ1-3 TRBV30 13 - TGTGCCTTTGGGCAGGTCTCTGGAAACACCATATATTTT CAFGQVSGNTIYF
- TRBJ2-7 TRBV12-3/TRBV12-4 12 few TGTGCCAGCAGTTTGCCCCCGGGGGAGCAGTACTTC CASSLPPGEQYF
- TRBJ1-2 TRBV27 16 - TGTGCCAGCAGTTTCGGGCAGGGATCTTCTAACTATGGCTACACCTTC CASSFGQGSSNYGYTF
- TRBJ1-2 TRBV5-1 15 - TGCGCCAGCAGTACTCAGGGGATGGGAGTCTATGGCTACACCTTC CASSTQGMGVYGYTF
- TRBJ1-6 TRBV5-1 15 - TGCGCCAGCAGCTCGAGGTCTGATCACAATTCACCCCTCCACTTT CASSSRSDHNSPLHF
- TRBJ1-2 TRBV25-1 14 many TGTGCCAGCAGTGAAGAGGGATTCGGCTATGGCTACACCTTC CASSEEGFGYGYTF
- TRBJ2-5 TRBV2 12 once TGTGCCAGCGCGGGGACCTCTGAGACCCAGTACTTC CASAGTSETQYF
- TRBJ2-3 TRBV19 14 many TGTGCCAGTTCGGAGGGGCTAAGCACAGATACGCAGTATTTT CASSEGLSTDTQYF
- TRBJ2-3 TRBV5-4 13 few TGTGCCACAGGGGAGGGGAGCACAGATACGCAGTATTTT CATGEGSTDTQYF
- TRBJ1-3 TRBV7-2 14 many TGTGCCAGCAGCCCGATGGGGTCTGGAAACACCATATATTTT CASSPMGSGNTIYF
- TRBJ1-2 TRBV12-3/TRBV12-4 13 - TGTGCCAGCAGTTGGACGGCTAACTATGGCTACACCTTC CASSWTANYGYTF
TRBD2 TRBJ2-2 TRBV7-8 16 few TGTGCCAGCAGCTCGCGCCGACTAGCCGCCGGTGGGGAGCTGTTTTTT CASSSRRLAAGGELFF
- TRBJ1-4 TRBV18 14 - TGTGCCAGCTCTTCGGGGGGCGTGAATGAAAAACTGTTTTTT CASSSGGVNEKLFF
- TRBJ2-3 TRBV10-3 16 - TGTGCCATCAGTGAGTCCTTGGGATCCAGCACAGATACGCAGTATTTT CAISESLGSSTDTQYF
TRBD2 TRBJ2-1 TRBV4-2 18 few TGTGCCAGCAGCCAAAGTGGGTCCCGGGGGGGCCCCCACAATCAGCAGTTCTTC CASSQSGSRGGPHNQQFF
- TRBJ2-3 TRBV5-1 13 - TGCGCCAGCAGATCTGCTAGCACAGATACGCAGTATTTT CASRSASTDTQYF
- TRBJ1-1 TRBV9 13 few TGTGCCAGCAGCGTAGGTGGGAGGACTGAAGCTTTCTTT CASSVGGRTEAFF
- TRBJ1-1 TRBV18 13 few TGTGCCAGCTCACCAGCAGCGAACACTGAAGCTTTCTTT CASSPAANTEAFF
TRBD1 TRBJ1-1 TRBV2 13 - TGTGCCAGCACGGGACAGCCGAACACTGAAGCTTTCTTT CASTGQPNTEAFF
- TRBJ1-4 TRBV29-1 13 few TGCAGCGCCAAATACGGGACTAATGAAAAACTGTTTTTT CSAKYGTNEKLFF
TRBD1 TRBJ1-1 TRBV18 14 few TGTGCCAGCTCGAGACAGGGGCGGGACACTGAAGCTTTCTTT CASSRQGRDTEAFF
- TRBJ1-1 TRBV29-1 15 few TGCAGCGTTGGAGCAGGGTCAACAATGGGCACTGAAGCTTTCTTT CSVGAGSTMGTEAFF
TRBD2 TRBJ2-7 TRBV4-1 16 few TGCGCCAGCAGCCAAGTCAAAGCGGGGACCCTTCAGGGGCAGTACTTC CASSQVKAGTLQGQYF
- TRBJ1-2 TRBV6-2/TRBV6-3 14 - TGTGCCAGCGGGGCAGGGAGTGCCAACTATGGCTACACCTTC CASGAGSANYGYTF
TRBD1 TRBJ2-4 TRBV30 13 many TGTGCCTGGAGTGCGGACAGGGGAAACATTCAGTACTTC CAWSADRGNIQYF
- TRBJ2-1 TRBV20-1 13 many TGCAGTGCCAGGGACTTCAAGGTCAATGAGCAGTTCTTC CSARDFKVNEQFF
- TRBJ1-5 TRBV21-1 15 few TGTGCCAGCAGCAAAGATGGGCGGAGCAATCAGCCCCAGCATTTT CASSKDGRSNQPQHF
TRBD2 TRBJ2-1 TRBV3-1 15 - TGTGCCAGCAGCCAGGTGGGACTAGGAGAGGATGAGCAGTTCTTC CASSQVGLGEDEQFF
- TRBJ1-3 TRBV2 14 few TGTGCCAGCAGTGAATTTCAGGGAGAAAACACCATATATTTT CASSEFQGENTIYF
- TRBJ1-1 TRBV7-3 16 - TGTGCCAGCAGCCCAGGGTCGTGGGGCGTAGGGACTGAAGCTTTCTTT CASSPGSWGVGTEAFF
- TRBJ2-3 TRBV29-1 13 few TGCAGCGTTGACCACGGGAGAACAGATACGCAGTATTTT CSVDHGRTDTQYF
- TRBJ2-5 TRBV3-1 17 few TGTGCCAGCAGCCAGTACGGCCGGGACCTCACTGGCGAGACCCAGTACTTC CASSQYGRDLTGETQYF
- TRBJ1-1 TRBV7-2 16 - TGTGCCAGCAGCTTATGGGGGAGTTCCATGAACACTGAAGCTTTCTTT CASSLWGSSMNTEAFF
TRBD1 TRBJ1-1 TRBV5-1 12 many TGCGCCAGCGAATCGGACAGGGGGGAGACTTTCTTT CASESDRGETFF
- TRBJ2-7 TRBV2 15 few TGTGCCAGCATCTTAGAGGCAAGCAGGACCTACGAGCAGTACTTC CASILEASRTYEQYF
- TRBJ2-5 TRBV7-2 13 - TGTGCCAGCAGCTCACCCCCGAGAGAGACCCAGTACTTC CASSSPPRETQYF
- TRBJ1-6 TRBV10-3 15 - TGTGCCATCAGTGGGGGCCGGGGTAGGAATTCACCCCTCCACTTT CAISGGRGRNSPLHF
- TRBJ2-4 TRBV4-2 15 few TGTGCCAGCAGCCGCGGGACAGCTTCTCAAGACATTCAGTACTTC CASSRGTASQDIQYF
- TRBJ2-3 TRBV24-1 11 few TGTGCCACCAGTGAAGAAGGGACGCAGTATTTT CATSEEGTQYF
- TRBJ1-1 TRBV4-1 13 few TGCGCCAGCAGGCCAGGGGTTCAAACTGAAGCTTTCTTT CASRPGVQTEAFF
TRBD1 TRBJ2-3 TRBV9 15 - TGTGCCAGCGCCATCATCGGACAGGGGGCAGATACGCAGTATTTT CASAIIGQGADTQYF
- TRBJ1-2 TRBV25-1 17 few TGTGCCAGCAGTGACCCTTCCTGGGCTTCCGGGACGTATGGCTACACCTTC CASSDPSWASGTYGYTF
TRBD1 TRBJ2-4 TRBV5-1 15 few TGCGCCAGCAGCCTAAGGACAGGGGTCGAAAACATTCAGTACTTC CASSLRTGVENIQYF
- TRBJ2-1 TRBV18 15 many TGTGCCAGCTCACCAGGGCGAGACTTCTACAATGAGCAGTTCTTC CASSPGRDFYNEQFF
- TRBJ1-2 TRBV4-1 17 few TGCGCCAGCAGCCACTCTCAAAGGGACAACGCGGACTATGGCTACACCTTC CASSHSQRDNADYGYTF
TRBD2 TRBJ2-1 TRBV5-4 20 - TGTGCCAGCAGCTTGCGGACTAGCGGGGGGACCCTAGGGGCCTACAATGAGCAGTTCTTC CASSLRTSGGTLGAYNEQFF
TRBD1 TRBJ2-1 TRBV11-2 12 few TGTGCCAGTACGGACAGGGAGAATGAGCAGTTCTTC CASTDRENEQFF
- TRBJ2-7 TRBV18 14 many TGTGCCAGCTCACCACCCACAAGGACCTACGAGCAGTACTTC CASSPPTRTYEQYF
- TRBJ1-2 TRBV4-1 14 few TGCGCCAGCAGCCAAGACGGGAATTACTATGGCTACACCTTC CASSQDGNYYGYTF
- TRBJ1-6 TRBV30 15 - TGTGCCTGGACCGGACTGGGCTCCTATAATTCACCCCTCCACTTT CAWTGLGSYNSPLHF
TRBD2 TRBJ2-1 TRBV12-3/TRBV12-4 14 - TGTGCCAGCAGTTTTGTAGCGGGGGGGAATGAGCAGTTCTTC CASSFVAGGNEQFF